The 14 T cell receptor beta chains presented below share a single source sample, sequenced in a study of blood T cells in healthy people across ages. For the second PCR, which ran for roughly 6 to 12 cycles, a sample-barcoded 5' primer and a J-beta primer mix were used. One entry per CDR3 protein, called by TCRdb with MiXCR from the 5' RACE reads. The table records 500,000 to 600,000 distinct CDR3 sequences, roughly 29% of them present only once. The sequencing input was blood. These receptors were collected from a woman aged 70-85 years in good health.

CDR3 sequence (DNA): TGTGCCAGCAGCCAAGATCAGGGGAAAGAGACCCAGTACTTC. It encodes CASSQDQGKETQYF. The gene calls are TRBV4-2 and TRBJ2-5; D is possibly TRBD1 (6 bases). The germline V and J ends were trimmed by 0 bases and 3 bases, with 8 bases remaining between them. The CDR3 runs 14 residues. Per the germline V gene, CDR1 is LGHNA and CDR2 is YNFKEQ.

Concerning this clonotype itself: The conserved closing phenylalanine or tryptophan is absent in this CDR3, likely reflecting a read error. The V and J genes are TRBV2 and TRBJ2-5, with D tentatively TRBD2 (5 bases). V was cut by 4 bases and J by 2 bases, with 5 bases left in between. Germline loops: CDR1 SNHLY, CDR2 FYNNEI. The length of the CDR3 is 12 residues. The CDR3 here is CASSGLQETQYL. The CDR3 nucleotides read TGTGCCAGCAGTGGACTACAAGAGACCCAGTACCTC.

The chain joins TRBV5-1 to TRBJ2-7; 7 positions match TRBD2. Trimming cost V 9 bases and J 1 base; bases outside gene matches: 7. Germline-derived CDR1 and CDR2 are SGHRS and YFSETQ. This CDR3 region has 13 residues. In DNA form, the CDR3 reads TGCGCCACCAAGGGGACTAATTCCTACGAGCAGTACTTC. Translating it yields CATKGTNSYEQYF.

The chain combines TRBV20-1 with TRBJ2-5; no definite D call. TRBJ2-7 explains the end of the DNA better; the J call may be wrong. The CDR3 is 12 residues long. Germline V lookup: CDR1 DFQATT, CDR2 SNEGSKA (reference sequence). CDR3 in DNA: TGCAGTGCTAGCCCTCAGAACTACGAGCAGTACTTC. This gives the protein CSASPQNYEQYF.

V usage is TRBV20-1 and J usage is TRBJ2-1, with D perhaps matching TRBD1 (6 bases). V lost 6 bases and J 3 bases, leaving 9 bases between the germline ends. This CDR3 region has 12 residues. Germline lookup yields CDR1 DFQATT and CDR2 SNEGSKA (reference sequence). The chain's CDR3 is CSASDSYNEQFF. CDR3 in DNA: TGCAGTGCCTCGGACAGCTACAATGAGCAGTTCTTC.

This clonotype was picked up a small number of times. The CDR3 DNA sequence: TGTGCCAGCAGTTTCGGACTTCCAGGGAGCACTGAAGCTTTCTTT. It codes for CASSFGLPGSTEAFF. The rearrangement joins TRBV12-3 or TRBV12-4 to TRBJ1-1, with a possible D match to TRBD1 (5 bases). The CDR3 extends over 15 amino acids. V was shortened by 3 bases and J by 4 bases, with 15 bases between the two germline ends.

This clonotype was counted once. The chain combines TRBV6-5 with TRBJ1-2; D gene uncertain. Deletions cut 6 bases from V and 2 bases from J, with 13 bases between. In germline, CDR1 is MNHEY, CDR2 SVGAGI. The CDR3 is 14 amino acids. DNA of the CDR3: TGTGCCAGCAGGGAGACGCACGCCAACTATGGCTACACCTTC. Its translation: CASRETHANYGYTF.

This clonotype was found many times. J is TRBJ2-5 and V is TRBV20-1; maybe TRBD2 (5 bases). CDR1 is DFQATT and CDR2 is SNEGSKA in the germline V gene (reference sequence). The CDR3 spans 14 residues. V was shortened by 0 bases and J by 7 bases, with 15 bases between the two germline ends. CDR3 loop: CSARDPGGRGTQYF. The CDR3 nucleotides are TGCAGTGCTAGAGATCCAGGAGGTCGGGGGACCCAGTACTTC.

The chain links TRBV9 to TRBJ2-3, with 10 bases aligning to TRBD1. Judging by the DNA end, TRBJ1-4 fits better; the J call may be wrong. The V gene's germline CDR1 is SGDLS and CDR2 YYNGEE. The CDR3 has 12 amino acids. This CDR3 reads CASSAGQGELFF. CDR3 in DNA: TGTGCCAGCAGCGCCGGACAGGGGGAACTGTTTTTT.

This clonotype has more than one count but fewer than ten. This CDR3 reads CASSKFRVVTDREPTKNIQYF. CDR3 nucleotide sequence: TGTGCCAGCAGCAAGTTCCGCGTTGTAACGGACAGGGAGCCTACCAAAAACATTCAGTACTTC. The chain employs TRBV21-1 and TRBJ2-4; the table assigns TRBD1, which was not confirmed against the DNA. TRBV21-1 is shown as a pseudogene. This CDR3 is 21 amino acids long.

This clonotype was detected a few times. The V and J genes are TRBV20-1 and TRBJ1-5; tentative D call: TRBD1 (5 bases). CDR1 and CDR2 from the germline V gene are DFQATT and SNEGSKA (reference sequence). The CDR3 contains 13 residues. V dropped 5 bases and J dropped 5 bases, with 13 bases sitting between them. CDR3 DNA sequence: TGCAGTGCTTGGGGTGGGGACGATCAGCCCCAGCATTTT. Amino acid sequence: CSAWGGDDQPQHF.

The chain links TRBV6-6 to TRBJ1-5; weak D call: TRBD1 (6 bases). CDR3 size: 15 residues. V shed 6 bases and J shed 1 base, with 13 bases lying between them. Looked up from germline, CDR1 is MNHNY and CDR2 is SVGAGI (reference sequence). CDR3 sequence reads: CASSWTALSNQPQHF. In DNA form, the CDR3 reads TGTGCCAGCAGCTGGACAGCATTGAGCAATCAGCCCCAGCATTTT.

The chain combines TRBV7-6 with TRBJ2-1; the D gene is possibly TRBD2 (7 bases). V lost 5 bases, J lost 2 bases, and 13 bases lay in between. The CDR3 sequence is 15 residues long. Germline CDR1 SGHVS, CDR2 FNYEAQ. CDR3 DNA sequence: TGTGCCAGCAGCCTCGGGGAGGGGGCCTACAATGAGCAGTTCTTC. Encoded protein: CASSLGEGAYNEQFF.

In this sample, this clonotype turned up a few times. V and J are TRBV5-1 and TRBJ2-6; D not resolved. Trimming took 1 base from V and 1 from J, leaving 9 bases between them. CDR1 is SGHRS, CDR2 YFSETQ, per germline. The CDR3 runs 16 residues. The CDR3: CASSLSPMSGANVLTF. The CDR3 DNA sequence: TGCGCCAGCAGCTTGTCCCCTATGTCTGGGGCCAACGTCCTGACTTTC.